This entry lists 8 T cell receptor beta chains sequenced from one sample in a study of shared clonotypes between healthy human individuals (TCRdb year 2020). CD8 naive samples were CD45RO-negative cells positively selected for CCR7, giving a CD45RA+CCR7+ population that excluded TemRA cells. The receptor library was made with the immunoSEQ multiplex PCR assay. TCRdb stores this immuneACCESS table with in-frame sequences only. Part of the clones is absent; in the studies checked, under half of the shortfall reflects unresolved V genes, and no reason is known for the rest. For this sample the table gives about 1,900,000 clones, of which about 95% were detected only once. Of the sample, roughly 1% is held by the ten largest clones. Source material: naive CD8+ T cells sorted from blood. Read against the paper, the sample's cell subset or site label means: CD45RA+CCR7+. All receptors derive from a man younger than 35 in good health.

The chain combines TRBV5-1 with TRBJ1-1, with 7 bases lining up with TRBD1. Trimming at V came to 0 bases and at J to 0 bases, leaving 11 bases not matched to a gene. The CDR3 runs 18 residues. Germline lookup yields CDR1 SGHRS and CDR2 YFSETQ. The CDR3 loop is CASSLEGRGSGMNTEAFF. The CDR3 DNA reads TGCGCCAGCAGCTTGGAGGGCAGGGGGTCTGGCATGAACACTGAAGCTTTCTTT.

The gene calls are TRBV5-4 and TRBJ2-7; 9 positions agree with TRBD1. The CDR3 has 14 residues. Germline V gene data show CDR1 as SGHNT and CDR2 as YYREEE (reference sequence). V shed 3 bases and J 4 bases; nucleotides not matched to a gene: 5. CDR3 residues: CASSSPGQGYEQYF. DNA of the CDR3: TGTGCCAGCAGCTCTCCGGGACAGGGTTACGAGCAGTACTTC.

The chain has TRBV6-6 and TRBJ2-3, with 8 nucleotides matching TRBD2. The trim removed 7 bases at V and 1 base at J, leaving 4 bases unmatched. The CDR3 sequence is 14 residues long. CDR1 and CDR2 (germline): MNHNY, SVGAGI (reference sequence). This CDR3 is CASTNSGGTDTQYF. The CDR3 DNA reads as TGTGCCAGCACTAATAGCGGGGGCACAGATACGCAGTATTTT.

V is TRBV30 and J is TRBJ2-7; D perhaps matches TRBD2 (7 bases). The CDR3 totals 14 residues. CDR1 and CDR2 (germline): GTSNPN, SVGIG (reference sequence). Deletions cut 3 bases from V and 7 bases from J, with 19 bases between. Here the CDR3 reads CAWRPQGGGREQYF. Here the CDR3 DNA reads TGTGCCTGGAGACCTCAAGGGGGGGGTCGAGAGCAGTACTTC.

The rearrangement links TRBV6-6 to TRBJ1-3, with D perhaps TRBD1 (5 bases). The CDR3 loop spans 15 amino acids. Germline V CDR1 and CDR2: MNHNY, SVGAGI (reference sequence). Trimming shortened V by 0 bases and J by 0 bases, and 6 bases separated the two germline ends. The CDR3 loop reads CASSYSGGSGNTIYF. CDR3 nucleotide sequence: TGTGCCAGCAGTTACTCGGGGGGCTCTGGAAACACCATATATTTT.

With respect to this clone: Other DNA sequences in the same sample also yield this CDR3. This rearrangement joins TRBV9 to TRBJ2-7; either TRBD1 or TRBD2 may fit D (5 bases each). Germline assignment: CDR1 SGDLS and CDR2 YYNGEE. This CDR3 contains 15 residues. The ends were cut back, 0 bases at V and 1 base at J, with 11 bases in the middle. The CDR3 protein is CASSVGSDSSYEQYF. The CDR3 coding sequence is TGTGCCAGCAGCGTAGGTAGCGACAGTTCCTACGAGCAGTACTTC. The variable domain in full, completed from reference TRBV9 and TRBJ2-7, reads DSGVTQTPKHLITATGQRVTLRCSPRSGDLSVYWYQQSLDQGLQFLIQYYNGEERAKGNILERFSAQQFPDLHSELNLSSLELGDSALYFCASSVGSDSSYEQYFGPGTRLTVT.

This clone was recorded only once. The J gene is TRBJ2-5, the V gene TRBV19; TRBD1 agrees at 7 bases. Trimming took 3 bases from V and 1 from J; bases not matched to a gene: 2. Germline lookup yields CDR1 LNHDA and CDR2 SQIVND (reference sequence). The CDR3 has 14 amino acids. The CDR3 loop reads CASSMTGTQETQYF. The CDR3 DNA sequence: TGTGCCAGTAGTATGACAGGGACCCAAGAGACCCAGTACTTC.

This rearrangement joins TRBV7-9 to TRBJ1-6; 8 bases map to TRBD1. Germline V CDR1 and CDR2: SEHNR, FQNEAQ (reference sequence). Trimming removed 6 bases from V and 9 bases from J; junction bases left unmatched: 7. The CDR3 is 14 residues long. CDR3 DNA sequence: TGTGCCAGCAGTATGACAGGGGTGGGTTCACCCCTCCACTTT. This translates into CASSMTGVGSPLHF.